This T cell receptor (beta chain) was sequenced during a study of OX40 agonist ivuxolimab in advanced cancers. Broader study findings: Clonal expansion was seen in CD4+ and CD8+ blood T cells by week 6 at 0.1 to 3.0 mg/kg. Expanded clones were, on average, more numerous in CD8+ T cells than in CD4+.

V was cut by 6 bases and J by 2 bases, with 13 bases left in between. The CDR3 has 15 amino acids. CDR1 and CDR2 from the germline V gene are LNHDA and SQIVND (reference sequence). With regard to this clone: Its antigen is still unknown.

This table comes from immunoSEQ multiplex PCR, and its TCRdb copy is limited to in-frame clones, with some not included. In the table there are tens of thousands of clones, more than 70% of which are singletons. The chain employs TRBV19 and TRBJ2-2; D gene ambiguous. Sample: CD4+ or CD8+ T cells sorted from blood, taken in a trial of the OX40 agonist ivuxolimab. The source of this sequence is an adult with an advanced solid tumor such as melanoma, head and neck, liver or kidney cancer. The CDR3 DNA sequence: TGTGCCAGTAGCCGTTTAACCTCTAACACCGGGGAGCTGTTTTTT. It yields the protein CASSRLTSNTGELFF. The variable domain in full, with the rest retrieved from reference TRBV19 and TRBJ2-2, is DGGITQSPKYLFRKEGQNVTLSCEQNLNHDAMYWYRQDPGQGLRLIYYSQIVNDFQKGDIAEGYSVSREKKESFPLTVTSAQKNPTAFYLCASSRLTSNTGELFFGEGSRLTVL.